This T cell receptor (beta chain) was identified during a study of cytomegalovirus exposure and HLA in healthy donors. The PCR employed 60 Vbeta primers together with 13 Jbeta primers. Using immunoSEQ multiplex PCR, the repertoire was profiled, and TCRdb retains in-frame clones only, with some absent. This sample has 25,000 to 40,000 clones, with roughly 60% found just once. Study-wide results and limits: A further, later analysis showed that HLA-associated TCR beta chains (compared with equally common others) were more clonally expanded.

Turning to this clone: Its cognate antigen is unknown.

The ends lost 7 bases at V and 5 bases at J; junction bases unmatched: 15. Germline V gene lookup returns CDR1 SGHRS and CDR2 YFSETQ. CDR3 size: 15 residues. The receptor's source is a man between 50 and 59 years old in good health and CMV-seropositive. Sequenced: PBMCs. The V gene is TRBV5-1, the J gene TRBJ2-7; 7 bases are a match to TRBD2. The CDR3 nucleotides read TGCGCCAGCGCACCCTCGGGGCGGGAGCGGAACGAGCAGTACTTC. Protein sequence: CASAPSGRERNEQYF.